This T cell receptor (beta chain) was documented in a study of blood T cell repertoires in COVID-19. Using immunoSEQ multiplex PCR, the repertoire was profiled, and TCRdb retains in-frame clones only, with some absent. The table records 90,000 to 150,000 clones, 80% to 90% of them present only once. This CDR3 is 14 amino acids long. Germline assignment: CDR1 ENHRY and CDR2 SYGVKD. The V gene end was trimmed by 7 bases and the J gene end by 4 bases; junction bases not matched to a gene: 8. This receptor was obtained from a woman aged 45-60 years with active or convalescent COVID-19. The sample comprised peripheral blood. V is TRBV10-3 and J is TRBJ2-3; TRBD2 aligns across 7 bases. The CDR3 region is CAITGQTSSDTQYF. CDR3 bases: TGTGCCATCACCGGCCAGACTAGCTCAGATACGCAGTATTTT.